One T cell receptor (beta chain) is described in this entry. Generated by immunoSEQ multiplex PCR, the TCRdb table keeps only in-frame clones and is missing some. The sample carries about 100,000 clones, about 91% recorded once. This CDR3 contains 13 residues. Per the germline V gene, CDR1 is SQVTM and CDR2 is ANQGSEA. J lost 6 bases, V lost 4 bases, and 4 bases had no gene match. The sample is drawn from a study of T cell changes during pregnancy in multiple sclerosis. This receptor was identified in a female donor with multiple sclerosis, enrolled in a pregnancy study. The V gene is TRBV29-1, the J gene TRBJ2-1; 9 bases fit TRBD2. The sample here was peripheral blood, taken in the second trimester of pregnancy. CDR3: CSVVREGRNEQFF. CDR3 DNA sequence: TGCAGCGTTGTGCGGGAGGGCCGCAATGAGCAGTTCTTC.